The sequence of this TCR beta chain was determined in a study of T cells after yellow fever vaccination. The CDR3 loop spans 13 amino acids. Trimming pared 3 bases from V and 6 bases from J, leaving 11 bases between. TCRdb called the 5' RACE reads again in MiXCR, with one record for every CDR3 protein. The data contain a few hundred thousand distinct CDR3 sequences, around 13% of them singletons. The material was CD4+ T cells sorted from PBMCs, obtained 15 days after the yellow fever booster vaccination. The J gene is TRBJ1-2, the V gene TRBV12-3 or TRBV12-4; TRBD1 is a possible D gene (5 bases). The receptor was isolated from a young man who received the YFV17D yellow fever vaccine. The CDR3 here is CASSFYKGHGYTF. The CDR3, as DNA: TGTGCCAGCAGTTTCTACAAGGGGCATGGCTACACCTTC.